The next 6 T cell receptor beta chains were all read from a single sample in a study of PD-L1 blockade in urothelial cancer. Produced via immunoSEQ multiplex PCR; TCRdb's table is partial and in-frame only. The table has about 45,000 clones, around 82% seen once. This sample's time point: peripheral blood 6 weeks after treatment start. The sample consisted of PBMCs, taken around atezolizumab (anti-PD-L1) treatment. The receptor source for this set is a man aged 60 to 75 with urothelial cancer.

The CDR3 nucleotides are TGCAGCGTTGACGGGGTGAACACTGAAGCTTTCTTT. The encoded protein is CSVDGVNTEAFF. This chain joins TRBV29-1 and TRBJ1-1; D gene uncertain. Germline V gives CDR1 SQVTM, CDR2 ANQGSEA. Trimming removed 3 bases from V and 0 bases from J, with 5 bases in between. This CDR3 contains 12 residues.

This clone occurred a few times. The chain recombines TRBV5-1 with TRBJ1-1; 9 bases are shared with TRBD1. Looked up from germline, CDR1 is SGHRS and CDR2 is YFSETQ. Trimming at V came to 4 bases and at J to 4 bases, leaving 5 bases not matched to a gene. The CDR3 contains 14 residues. The CDR3 region is CASSTTGGATEAFF. The DNA of the CDR3 is TGCGCCAGCAGCACCACAGGGGGCGCCACTGAAGCTTTCTTT. The full variable domain, completed using reference TRBV5-1 and TRBJ1-1, is KAGVTQTPRYLIKTRGQQVTLSCSPISGHRSVSWYQQTPGQGLQFLFEYFSETQRNKGNFPGRFSGRQFSNSRSEMNVSTLELGDSALYLCASSTTGGATEAFFGQGTRLTVV.

The CDR3 loop reads CASSQEGQGVPYEQYF. CDR3 nucleotide sequence: TGTGCCAGCAGCCAAGAAGGACAGGGGGTTCCCTACGAGCAGTACTTC. The chain is built from TRBV21-1 and TRBJ2-7; no check of the table's D call, TRBD1, against the DNA was made. TRBV21-1 is listed as a pseudogene. The CDR3 is made up of 16 amino acids.

The rearrangement links TRBV4-1 to TRBJ1-1; tentative D call: TRBD1 (5 bases). The CDR3 consists of 15 residues. CDR1 is MGHRA and CDR2 is YSYEKL in the germline V gene. The V and J ends lost 2 bases and 1 base respectively, with 11 bases between them. The DNA of the CDR3 is TGCGCCAGCAGCCAATTCGGGACTCCGAACACTGAAGCTTTCTTT. Amino acid sequence: CASSQFGTPNTEAFF.

The chain employs TRBV7-8 and TRBJ1-3, with a possible D match to TRBD1 (5 bases). Germline V gene sequence: CDR1 SGHVS, CDR2 FQNEAQ. The CDR3 extends over 15 amino acids. Trimming removed 5 bases from V and 0 bases from J, with 11 bases in between. CDR3 in DNA: TGTGCCAGCAGCCAGGGACTTAACTCTGGAAACACCATATATTTT. It encodes CASSQGLNSGNTIYF.

This clone was counted only a few times. The chain recombines TRBV30 with TRBJ1-1; D call uncertain. Trimming stripped 5 bases from V and 10 bases from J, with 11 bases between. Germline V gene sequence: CDR1 GTSNPN, CDR2 SVGIG (reference sequence). The CDR3 has 10 residues. The CDR3 protein is CAWDSGGAFF. The CDR3 coding sequence is TGTGCCTGGGATTCGGGAGGAGCTTTCTTT.